A selection of T cell receptor beta chains follows, all from one sample in a study of T cells after yellow fever vaccination. TCRdb passed the 5' RACE reads through MiXCR, listing each CDR3 protein once. Of under 600,000 distinct CDR3 sequences listed, just over 20% are singletons. Sequencing used PBMCs, obtained roughly 20 days after the first yellow fever vaccination. Source of these receptors: a man younger than 35 who received the YFV17D yellow fever vaccine. The CDR3 runs from the conserved cysteine through the conserved F or W. A D gene is named only where the DNA matches it firmly. A row's size may be missing; if present it is once, few, many or a size class.

>TRBD1|TRBJ1-1|TRBV7-3|few
CASSLTAGTGNTEAFF
TGTGCCAGCAGCTTAACCGCCGGGACAGGGAACACTGAAGCTTTCTTT
>.|TRBJ1-2|TRBV3-1|.
CASSQDVVRGLVFYTF
TGTGCCAGCAGCCAAGACGTGGTACGGGGATTAGTGTTCTACACCTTC
>TRBD1|TRBJ2-7|TRBV6-2/TRBV6-3|.
CASSLTGGFFEQYF
TGTGCCAGCAGTTTGACAGGGGGCTTCTTCGAGCAGTACTTC
>TRBD2|TRBJ2-7|TRBV5-1|.
CASSSPAGGVYEQYF
TGCGCCAGCAGCTCCCCAGCGGGGGGGGTCTACGAGCAGTACTTC
>.|TRBJ2-6|TRBV20-1|few
CSARARSGANVLTF
TGCAGTGCTAGAGCTCGCTCTGGGGCCAACGTCCTGACTTTC
>TRBD1|TRBJ1-1|TRBV7-2|few
CASSLSFTGQGKAFF
TGTGCCAGCAGCTTATCCTTCACCGGACAGGGTAAAGCTTTCTTT
>.|TRBJ2-5|TRBV11-3|.
CASSLGGPHKETQYF
TGTGCCAGCAGCTTAGGCGGGCCCCATAAGGAGACCCAGTACTTC
>.|TRBJ2-7|TRBV6-5|.
CASSYAEGNEQYF
TGTGCCAGCAGTTACGCCGAGGGGAACGAGCAGTACTTC
>.|TRBJ2-5|TRBV12-3/TRBV12-4|.
CASSLWSGEYQETQYF
TGTGCCAGCAGTTTATGGTCCGGGGAGTACCAAGAGACCCAGTACTTC
>TRBD1|TRBJ2-5|TRBV4-1|.
CASSQAGTGMETQYF
TGCGCCAGCAGCCAAGCCGGGACAGGGATGGAGACCCAGTACTTC
>.|TRBJ2-1|TRBV11-3|.
CASSTSLSNDEQFF
TGTGCCAGCAGCACCAGTTTAAGCAACGATGAGCAGTTCTTC
>TRBD2|TRBJ2-1|TRBV7-2|.
CASSEGLAGGVKFF
TGTGCCAGCAGCGAGGGACTAGCGGGGGGAGTTAAGTTCTTC
>TRBD1|TRBJ2-2|TRBV5-1|few
CASGGAQGANTGELFF
TGCGCCAGCGGAGGGGCACAGGGGGCTAACACCGGGGAGCTGTTTTTT
>TRBD2|TRBJ2-5|TRBV4-3|.
CASSPRDSGGYF
TGCGCCAGCAGCCCCCGGGACTCGGGGGGGTACTTC
>.|TRBJ1-5|TRBV20-1|.
CSASEGRQPQHF
TGCAGTGCTAGCGAGGGACGGCAGCCCCAGCATTTT
>TRBD2|TRBJ2-3|TRBV7-2|few
CASSRTGGRGDTQYF
TGTGCCAGCAGCCGTACGGGGGGGCGTGGAGATACGCAGTATTTT
>TRBD2|TRBJ2-3|TRBV5-6|few
CASRDGGTYTQYF
TGTGCCAGCCGGGACGGGGGGACTTATACGCAGTATTTT
>.|TRBJ1-5|TRBV4-1|.
CASSQDGVTHQPQHF
TGCGCCAGCAGCCAAGATGGTGTCACTCATCAGCCCCAGCATTTT
>.|TRBJ2-2|TRBV6-1|few
CAAQGTNTGELFF
TGTGCCGCGCAGGGCACGAACACCGGGGAGCTGTTTTTT
>.|TRBJ2-7|TRBV27|few
CASSLHSHYEQYF
TGTGCCAGCAGTTTACACAGCCACTACGAGCAGTACTTC
>.|TRBJ2-7|TRBV5-1|few
CASSPNPGTLYEQYF
TGCGCCAGCAGCCCTAACCCCGGGACACTTTATGAGCAGTACTTC
>TRBD2|TRBJ2-1|TRBV12-3/TRBV12-4|few
CASSLELAGGHEQFF
TGTGCCAGCAGTCTTGAACTAGCGGGGGGGCACGAGCAGTTCTTC
>.|TRBJ2-2|TRBV7-9|few
CASSPSLTDTGELFF
TGTGCCAGCAGCCCCTCCCTGACGGACACCGGGGAGCTGTTTTTT
>.|TRBJ1-2|TRBV5-1|.
CASSPQGGNGYTF
TGCGCCAGCAGCCCCCAAGGGGGGAATGGCTACACCTTC
>TRBD1|TRBJ1-5|TRBV20-1|.
CSARDWGQRSNQPQHF
TGCAGTGCTAGAGATTGGGGACAGCGGAGCAATCAGCCCCAGCATTTT
>.|TRBJ2-5|TRBV19|.
CASSIVPGETQYF
TGTGCCAGTAGTATAGTCCCAGGGGAGACCCAGTACTTC
>.|TRBJ2-2|TRBV12-3/TRBV12-4|many
CASTWGRVGELFF
TGTGCCAGCACTTGGGGGCGCGTCGGGGAGCTGTTTTTT
>.|TRBJ2-1|TRBV2|few
CASLGGAKNNEQFF
TGTGCCAGCCTGGGGGGGGCAAAGAACAATGAGCAGTTCTTC
>.|TRBJ1-2|TRBV5-6|.
CASSFSDLGGYTF
TGTGCCAGCAGCTTTTCGGACCTCGGCGGCTACACCTTC
>.|TRBJ2-5|TRBV11-2|.
CASRHERVGGETQYF
TGTGCCAGCAGACATGAGCGGGTTGGGGGAGAGACCCAGTACTTC
>.|TRBJ2-4|TRBV4-2|few
CASSQGRQGGGIQYF
TGTGCCAGCAGCCAAGGCCGACAGGGAGGGGGCATTCAGTACTTC
>.|TRBJ2-3|TRBV19|.
CASSKTGQGADTQYF
TGTGCCAGTAGCAAAACCGGGCAGGGCGCAGATACGCAGTATTTT
>.|TRBJ1-3|TRBV7-6|few
CASSLMGAAGNTIYF
TGTGCCAGCAGCTTAATGGGGGCGGCTGGAAACACCATATATTTT
>.|TRBJ2-7|TRBV7-2|.
CASSLAGTNYEQYF
TGTGCCAGCAGCTTAGCCGGGACCAACTACGAGCAGTACTTC
>TRBD1|TRBJ1-2|TRBV7-9|.
CASSSLTGEGYTF
TGTGCCAGCAGCTCCTTGACAGGGGAGGGCTACACCTTC
>.|TRBJ2-6|TRBV20-1|few
CSAPREAGANVLTF
TGCAGTGCCCCCAGGGAGGCTGGGGCCAACGTCCTGACTTTC
>TRBD1|TRBJ2-5|TRBV20-1|.
CSARTGTAGGETQYF
TGCAGTGCCCGAACCGGGACAGCTGGGGGAGAGACCCAGTACTTC
>.|TRBJ2-7|TRBV5-4|few
CASSPQVSYEQYF
TGTGCCAGCAGCCCTCAGGTTTCCTACGAGCAGTACTTC
>TRBD2|TRBJ2-3|TRBV7-9|.
CASSLTGGPRDTQYF
TGTGCCAGCAGCTTAACGGGGGGGCCGAGAGATACGCAGTATTTT
>.|TRBJ2-3|TRBV7-2|.
CASSLARTQPHTDTQYF
TGTGCCAGCAGCTTAGCGCGGACACAACCTCACACAGATACGCAGTATTTT
>.|TRBJ1-2|TRBV9|many
CASSAGGDAYGYTF
TGTGCCAGCAGCGCCGGGGGGGATGCTTATGGCTACACCTTC
>.|TRBJ2-3|TRBV12-3/TRBV12-4|few
CASSSTEISTDTQYF
TGTGCCAGCAGCTCGACAGAAATATCCACAGATACGCAGTATTTT
>TRBD2|TRBJ2-1|TRBV7-9|.
CASSLSLAGSYNEHFF
TGTGCCAGCAGCTTATCCTTAGCGGGGTCCTACAATGAGCATTTCTTC
>.|TRBJ1-5|TRBV7-2|.
CASSSRGGGGQPQHF
TGTGCCAGCAGCTCCAGGGGAGGGGGGGGTCAGCCCCAGCATTTT
>.|TRBJ2-3|TRBV5-1|many
CASSLRESDTQYF
TGCGCCAGCAGCTTGAGGGAGTCAGATACGCAGTATTTT
>.|TRBJ1-2|TRBV14|few
CASSPVRLYGYTF
TGTGCCAGCAGCCCAGTCCGACTCTATGGCTACACCTTC
>.|TRBJ2-5|TRBV5-1|.
CASSLEVRETQYF
TGCGCCAGCAGCTTGGAGGTTCGAGAGACCCAGTACTTC
>.|TRBJ2-1|TRBV2|few
CASSDWSGTEYNEQFF
TGTGCCAGCAGTGATTGGTCCGGGACGGAATACAATGAGCAGTTCTTC
>TRBD1|TRBJ2-7|TRBV20-1|.
CSARVRTGVGEQYF
TGCAGTGCTAGAGTGAGGACAGGGGTGGGCGAGCAGTACTTC
>.|TRBJ1-1|TRBV4-1|.
CASSQVVSREAFF
TGCGCCAGCAGCCAAGTAGTCTCGAGGGAAGCTTTCTTT